Below, one TCR beta chain is given with its context. Its matching antigen is unknown. The data are from a study of chemoradiotherapy in HPV16-positive cancers. Study-wide results and limits: Only a couple of HPV16-positive patients supplied the functional HPV-specificity definition.

This CDR3 contains 16 residues. The V end was cut by 5 bases, the J end by 2 bases, with 17 bases between. Germline V gives CDR1 SEHNR, CDR2 FQNEAQ (reference sequence). TCRdb keeps only in-frame clones here, not all; method: immunoSEQ multiplex PCR. This table has about 2,600 clones, 80% to 85% appearing once. Repeated repertoire sampling spanned the course of chemoradiotherapy. The chain carries TRBV7-9 and TRBJ2-3; D perhaps matches TRBD1 (6 bases). The receptor was isolated from a human donor with HPV-associated anogenital cancer. The material sequenced was tumor tissue, taken from a patient who underwent chemoradiotherapy. The CDR3 region has the DNA TGTGCCAGCAGCCCCCCCAGGGACACCATCACAGATACGCAGTATTTT. Translating gives CASSPPRDTITDTQYF.